One sample yielded the 15 T cell receptor beta chains listed below, sequenced in a study of CD8+CD57+ T cells in acquired aplastic anemia. Selection for sequencing was limited to patients who had shown CD8+CD57+ cell expansion by flow cytometry. Profiling that covered TCR beta VDJ and CDR3 relied on genomic DNA as its template. TCRdb re-called the reads through MiXCR, storing one row per CDR3 protein. The table includes some 180,000 distinct CDR3 sequences, 63% detected once. The specimen sequenced was sorted CD4+, CD8+, or CD8+CD57+ T cells (not recorded which) from PBMCs. The receptors here all came from a human donor with aplastic anemia.

The chain has TRBV19 and TRBJ2-7; D gene unclear. Looked up from germline, CDR1 is LNHDA and CDR2 is SQIVND (reference sequence). The CDR3 spans 15 residues. Trimming cost V 3 bases and J 1 base, with 13 bases left between them. CDR3 residues: CASSISSQPSYEQYF. The CDR3 DNA is TGTGCCAGTAGTATCTCAAGTCAACCTTCCTACGAGCAGTACTTC.

J is TRBJ1-5 and V is TRBV29-1, with D hard to call. Germline V gives CDR1 SQVTM, CDR2 ANQGSEA. There are 12 residues in the CDR3. V shed 5 bases and J shed 1 base, with 6 bases lying between them. The DNA of the CDR3 is TGCAGCGTTAGGACGAGCAATCAGCCCCAGCATTTT. Its protein is CSVRTSNQPQHF.

This clonotype was observed once. The chain uses TRBV24-1 and TRBJ2-5, with D possibly TRBD1 on 6 matching bases. V was pared by 4 bases and J by 4 bases, with 15 bases between. The germline CDR1 and CDR2 sequences are KGHDR and SFDVKD. The CDR3 covers 15 residues. CDR3 in amino acids: CATSDPTGRGETQYF. CDR3 nucleotides: TGTGCCACCAGTGACCCGACAGGACGAGGAGAGACCCAGTACTTC.

There are many counts of this clonotype. This sequence joins TRBV24-1 and TRBJ2-7; 7 bases align to TRBD1. CDR1 KGHDR and CDR2 SFDVKD come from the germline V gene. The CDR3 runs to 14 residues. V lost 3 bases and J lost 2; bases outside the gene matches: 3. CDR3 sequence: CATSDPGQTYEQYF. The CDR3 DNA is TGTGCCACCAGTGATCCGGGACAGACCTACGAGCAGTACTTC.

This clonotype was observed a single time. The CDR3: CASSQDREYEQYF. CDR3 DNA sequence: TGCGCCAGCAGCCAAGACAGGGAATACGAGCAGTACTTC. The chain combines TRBV4-1 with TRBJ2-7, with D perhaps matching TRBD1 (5 bases). The CDR3 sequence is 13 residues long. Trimming shortened V by 0 bases and J by 4 bases, and 7 bases separated the two germline ends. CDR1 and CDR2 (germline): MGHRA, YSYEKL.

This clonotype showed up just a few times. The V gene is TRBV10-1, the J gene TRBJ1-1; unclear D gene. Germline CDR1 and CDR2: WNHNN and SYGVQD (reference sequence). The CDR3 is 12 residues long. Trimming stripped 6 bases from V and 2 bases from J, with 7 bases between. CDR3 amino acids: CASRGANTEAFF. CDR3 nucleotide sequence: TGCGCCAGCAGGGGAGCAAACACTGAAGCTTTCTTT.

The V gene is TRBV5-5, the J gene TRBJ1-2, with D possibly TRBD1 on 6 matching bases. V was pared by 0 bases and J by 8 bases, with 8 bases between. CDR1 and CDR2 (germline): SGHKS, YYEKEE (reference sequence). The CDR3 has 12 amino acids. The CDR3 protein is CASSLGTGGYTF. In DNA form, the CDR3 reads TGTGCCAGCAGCTTGGGTACAGGGGGCTACACCTTC.

The chain combines TRBV5-1 with TRBJ2-3; 11 positions agree with TRBD2. With V trimmed by 4 bases and J by 2 bases, 6 bases remained unmatched. CDR1 is SGHRS and CDR2 is YFSETQ in the germline V gene. CDR3 size: 16 residues. The CDR3, as DNA: TGCGCCAGCAGCCCTGGGACTAGCGGAAACACAGATACGCAGTATTTT. Its translation is CASSPGTSGNTDTQYF.

In its sample, this clonotype was seen once. The V and J genes are TRBV5-4 and TRBJ1-2; D remains unclear. Germline values: CDR1 SGHNT, CDR2 YYREEE (reference sequence). The V and J ends lost 4 bases and 3 bases respectively, with 10 bases between them. The length of the CDR3 is 13 residues. CDR3: CASSGDGHYGYTF. The CDR3, as DNA: TGTGCCAGCAGCGGTGACGGACACTATGGCTACACCTTC.

The V gene is TRBV3-1, the J gene TRBJ2-1, with TRBD1 matching over 7 bases. V lost 1 base, J lost 6 bases, and 3 bases stayed unmatched. CDR1 is LGHDT and CDR2 is YNNKEL in the germline V gene (reference sequence). The CDR3 length is 14 residues. The CDR3 region has the DNA TGTGCCAGCAGCCAAGTCACAGGGGCCAATGAGCAGTTCTTC. Translated: CASSQVTGANEQFF.

This clonotype was seen at least ten times. This chain uses TRBV6-4 with TRBJ1-2; D unresolved. CDR1 and CDR2 (germline): MRHNA, SNTAGT. Trimming took 0 bases from V and 6 from J, leaving 17 bases between them. The CDR3 is made up of 16 amino acids. The CDR3 region has the DNA TGTGCCAGCAGTGACTCGACCGCACCGGCCCCCGATGGCTACACCTTC. Amino acids: CASSDSTAPAPDGYTF.

V is TRBV5-4 and J is TRBJ2-1, with 10 bases that match TRBD2. After removal of 9 bases from V and 9 bases from J, the junction contained 15 bases not matched to a gene. The germline CDR1 and CDR2 sequences are SGHNT and YYREEE (reference sequence). The CDR3 is made up of 15 amino acids. The DNA for the CDR3 is TGTGCCACCCCGACTAGCGGGCCGGAATGGGGTGAGCAGTTCTTC. It is translated as CATPTSGPEWGEQFF. The variable domain in full, with the rest retrieved from reference TRBV5-4 and TRBJ2-1, is ETGVTQSPTHLIKTRGQQVTLRCSSQSGHNTVSWYQQALGQGPQFIFQYYREEENGRGNFPPRFSGLQFPNYSSELNVNALELDDSALYLCATPTSGPEWGEQFFGPGTRLTVL.

This chain connects TRBV20-1 to TRBJ1-3; unclear D gene. This CDR3 spans 11 amino acids. The V gene's germline CDR1 is DFQATT and CDR2 SNEGSKA (reference sequence). With 3 bases removed from V and 4 bases from J, the gap between germline ends came to 4 bases. CDR3 amino acids: CSARAGNTIYF. The DNA for the CDR3 is TGCAGTGCTAGGGCCGGAAACACCATATATTTT.

CDR3 loop: CASRRTSGASTDTQYF. Written as DNA, the CDR3 is TGCGCCAGCAGACGAACTAGCGGGGCTAGCACAGATACGCAGTATTTT. V gene TRBV10-1 combines with J gene TRBJ2-3, with TRBD2 identical over 10 bases. Germline V CDR1 and CDR2: WNHNN, SYGVQD (reference sequence). This CDR3 comprises 16 residues. The junction had 6 bases not matched to a gene; V was cut back by 6 bases and J by 0 bases.

The rearrangement links TRBV10-3 to TRBJ2-7; no clear D. V was clipped by 0 bases and J by 6 bases, with 9 bases between them. The CDR3 has 13 residues. Germline lookup yields CDR1 ENHRY and CDR2 SYGVKD. The CDR3 DNA follows: TGTGCCATCAGTGAGTCGTCGGGCCTCGAGCAGTACTTC. Amino acid sequence: CAISESSGLEQYF.